Listed below are T cell receptor beta chains from one sample, sequenced in a study of cytomegalovirus exposure and HLA in healthy donors. The data were produced by immunoSEQ multiplex PCR, yet TCRdb's version contains in-frame clones alone and is incomplete. Found here are about 130,000 clones, 89% of them singletons; the top ten hold 1.2%. Sequenced material: PBMCs. The receptors shown here come from a woman aged 18-29 years in good health and CMV-seronegative. CDR3s include the opening cysteine and the closing phenylalanine or tryptophan. Each record gives: V gene, D gene, clone size, J gene, CDR3 protein, CDR3 DNA. A D gene is named only where the DNA matches it firmly. Not all rows give a size; the values are once, few, many and, for expanded clones, a class.

>TRBV5-1|TRBD2|NA|TRBJ2-7
CASSLSRDYDSSYEQYF
TGCGCCAGCAGCTTGTCCCGGGACTACGATAGCTCCTACGAGCAGTACTTC
>TRBV5-4|NA|NA|TRBJ2-2
CASSLPGVVSGELFF
TGTGCCAGCAGCTTGCCAGGGGTGGTGTCCGGGGAGCTGTTTTTT
>TRBV6-5|TRBD1|once|TRBJ1-2
CASSYSKRTGYGYTF
TGTGCCAGCAGTTACTCGAAGAGGACAGGCTACGGCTACACCTTC
>TRBV18|TRBD1|NA|TRBJ1-2
CASSPTGPGTGNYGYTF
TGTGCCAGCTCACCTACAGGTCCCGGGACAGGGAACTATGGCTACACCTTC
>TRBV7-6|NA|NA|TRBJ2-7
CASSPTGTEQYF
TGTGCCAGCAGCCCGACAGGTACCGAGCAGTACTTC
>TRBV25-1|NA|NA|TRBJ2-7
CASSEFGYYEQYF
TGTGCCAGCAGTGAATTCGGGTACTACGAGCAGTACTTC
>TRBV9|NA|NA|TRBJ2-3
CASSLEGGIGPDTQYF
TGTGCCAGCAGCTTGGAGGGTGGGATAGGGCCAGATACGCAGTATTTT
>TRBV18|TRBD1|NA|TRBJ1-2
CASSPGTGIGYTF
TGTGCCAGCTCACCAGGGACAGGAATCGGCTACACCTTC
>TRBV7-6|NA|NA|TRBJ1-4
CASSLASGGLGEKLFF
TGTGCCAGCAGCTTAGCGTCGGGGGGGTTAGGGGAAAAACTGTTTTTT
>TRBV5-5|TRBD2|NA|TRBJ2-1
CASSSLGTSLNNEQFF
TGTGCCAGCAGCTCTCTTGGGACTAGTCTTAACAATGAGCAGTTCTTC
>TRBV7-3|NA|NA|TRBJ2-2
CASSPQPPGGGTGELFF
TGTGCCAGCAGCCCTCAACCGCCAGGGGGAGGCACCGGGGAGCTGTTTTTT
>TRBV7-7|TRBD2|NA|TRBJ2-2
CASSLVAGGTGELFF
TGTGCCAGCAGCTTAGTAGCGGGGGGCACCGGGGAGCTGTTTTTT
>TRBV5-1|NA|NA|TRBJ2-7
CASSLGPGPTYEQYF
TGCGCCAGCAGCTTGGGGCCGGGTCCCACCTACGAGCAGTACTTC
>TRBV15|NA|NA|TRBJ1-4
CATSNKNRAGGEKLFF
TGTGCCACCAGCAATAAAAACAGGGCGGGAGGTGAAAAACTGTTTTTT
>TRBV6-1|TRBD1|NA|TRBJ1-3
CASSAQGASSGNTIYF
TGTGCCAGCAGTGCCCAGGGGGCCTCGTCTGGAAACACCATATATTTT
>TRBV6-6|NA|few|TRBJ1-3
CASGGGAGNTIYF
TGTGCCAGCGGCGGCGGGGCTGGAAACACCATATATTTT